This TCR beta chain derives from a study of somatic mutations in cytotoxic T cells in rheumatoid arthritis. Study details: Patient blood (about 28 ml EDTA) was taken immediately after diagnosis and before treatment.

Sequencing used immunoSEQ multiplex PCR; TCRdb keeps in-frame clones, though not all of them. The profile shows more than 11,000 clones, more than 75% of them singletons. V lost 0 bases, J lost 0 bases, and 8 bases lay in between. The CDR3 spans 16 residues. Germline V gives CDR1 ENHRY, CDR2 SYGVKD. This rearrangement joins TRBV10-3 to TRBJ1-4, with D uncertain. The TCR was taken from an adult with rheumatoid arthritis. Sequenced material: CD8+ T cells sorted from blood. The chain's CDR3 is CAISESRAATNEKLFF. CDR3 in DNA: TGTGCCATCAGTGAGTCGAGGGCAGCAACTAATGAAAAACTGTTTTTT.